This T cell receptor (beta chain) stems from a study of blood T cells in healthy people across ages. For the second PCR, which ran for about 6 to 11 cycles, a sample-barcoded 5' primer and a J-beta primer mix were used. In TCRdb, the 5' RACE reads were re-called with MiXCR into one record per CDR3 protein. The table records hundreds of thousands of distinct CDR3 sequences, roughly 60% of them present only once. Points from the study as a whole: Per million T cells, TCR beta diversity dropped about linearly as age rose. PBMC samples, being unsorted, prevented any conclusive comparison of naive and antigen-experienced cells.

Every sample had a minimum of 6.5 million PBMCs isolated. The CDR3 consists of 16 residues. Germline V gene lookup returns CDR1 MDHEN and CDR2 SYDVKM. Concerning this clonotype: The target antigen is unknown.

The TCR originated in a man between 25 and 39 years old in good health. J is TRBJ2-4 and V is TRBV28, with 9 nucleotides matching TRBD2. The tail of the sequence fits TRBJ2-7 better, so the J call may be wrong. The specimen was blood. CDR3 DNA sequence: TGTGCCAGCAAACCAGCGGGGGGCGCTTCCCTCTACGAGCAGTACTTC. This codes for CASKPAGGASLYEQYF.